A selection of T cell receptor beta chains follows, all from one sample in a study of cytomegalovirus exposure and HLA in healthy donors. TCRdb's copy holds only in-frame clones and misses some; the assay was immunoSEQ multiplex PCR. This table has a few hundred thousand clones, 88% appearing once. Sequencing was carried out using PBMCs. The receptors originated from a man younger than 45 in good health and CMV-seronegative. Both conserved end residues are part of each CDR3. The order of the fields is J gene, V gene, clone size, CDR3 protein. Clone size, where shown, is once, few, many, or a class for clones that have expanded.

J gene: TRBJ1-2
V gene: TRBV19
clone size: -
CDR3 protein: CASSIGTGAAYGYTF

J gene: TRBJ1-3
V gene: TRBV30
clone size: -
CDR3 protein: CAWRQSAGNTIYF

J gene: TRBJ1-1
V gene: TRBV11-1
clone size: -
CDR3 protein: CASSYRENTEAFF

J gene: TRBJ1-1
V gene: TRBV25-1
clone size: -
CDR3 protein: CASSESGGRGYAFF

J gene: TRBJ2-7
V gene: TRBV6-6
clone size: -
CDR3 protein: CASSKDRAYYEQYF

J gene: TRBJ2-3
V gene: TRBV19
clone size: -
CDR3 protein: CASSQGGGTQYF

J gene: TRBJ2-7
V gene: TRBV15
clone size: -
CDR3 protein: CATSRDIYRTGRSLEQYF

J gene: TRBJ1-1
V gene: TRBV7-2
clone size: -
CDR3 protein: CASSSGTGYRNTEAFF

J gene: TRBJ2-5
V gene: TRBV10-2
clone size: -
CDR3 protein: CASSGQGAQETQYF

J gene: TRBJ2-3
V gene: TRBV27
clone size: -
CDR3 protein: CASSFYVTDTQYF

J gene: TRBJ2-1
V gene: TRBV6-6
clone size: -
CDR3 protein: CATTPRGTGGTHEQFF

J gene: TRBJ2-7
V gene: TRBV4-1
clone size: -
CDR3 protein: CASSYSGLRYEQYF

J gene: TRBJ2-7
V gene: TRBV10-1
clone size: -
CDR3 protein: CASSESLAGGFLYF

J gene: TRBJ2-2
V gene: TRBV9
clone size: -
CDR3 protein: CASSPTGGNTGELFF

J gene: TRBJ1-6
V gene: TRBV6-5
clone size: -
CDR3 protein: CASSPDRGDSPLHF

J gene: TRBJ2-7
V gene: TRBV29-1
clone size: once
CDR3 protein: CSVGARGTGPYEQYF

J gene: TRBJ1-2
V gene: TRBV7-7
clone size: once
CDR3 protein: CASSLVSQVRGYTF

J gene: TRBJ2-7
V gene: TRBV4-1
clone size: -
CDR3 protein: CASSQDDRIGEQYF

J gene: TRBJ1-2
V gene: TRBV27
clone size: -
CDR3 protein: CASRLAWTGSYGYTF

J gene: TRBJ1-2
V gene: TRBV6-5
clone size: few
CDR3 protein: CAVGQGVPYYGYTF

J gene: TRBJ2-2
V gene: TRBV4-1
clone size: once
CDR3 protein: CASSLGQGATYTGELFF

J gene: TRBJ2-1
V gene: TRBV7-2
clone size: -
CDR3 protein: CASSDRDHSYNEQFF

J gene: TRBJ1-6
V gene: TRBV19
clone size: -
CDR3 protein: CASSPPDRTLHF

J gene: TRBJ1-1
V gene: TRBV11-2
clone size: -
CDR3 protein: CASNPGTGYMNTEAFF

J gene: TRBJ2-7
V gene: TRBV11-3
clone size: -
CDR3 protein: CATWGGSTGF

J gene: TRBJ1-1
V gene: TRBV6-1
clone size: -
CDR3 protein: CASRIGSTEAFF